This T cell receptor (beta chain) was obtained from a study of T cells in Graves' hyperthyroidism and ophthalmopathy. The study's findings and limits: Separation of ophthalmopathy from stable hyperthyroidism was achieved by a 13 V-J model.

RNA transcripts provided the source from which TCR beta CDR3 regions were amplified. Initially, a first-round RT-PCR of the TCR CDR3 employed the HTBI primer set. MiXCR, applied by TCRdb to the multiplex PCR reads, yields one record per CDR3 protein. The sample lists 540,000 or so distinct CDR3 sequences, 46% occurring once. This CDR3 region has 14 residues. Germline loops: CDR1 LGHDT, CDR2 YNNKEL (reference sequence). Trimming shortened V by 8 bases and J by 0 bases, and 8 bases separated the two germline ends. This clonotype was seen repeatedly, ten times or more. Its antigen is unknown. Diagnoses used clinical symptoms, serum thyroxine and TRAb, thyroid ultrasound and orbital computed tomography.

The J gene is TRBJ2-6, the V gene TRBV3-1; D uncertain. The origin of this receptor is an adult woman with Graves' disease, either hyperthyroidism or ophthalmopathy (not recorded which). The specimen was peripheral blood or thyroid tissue (not recorded which). In DNA form, the CDR3 reads TGTGCCAGCGGATGGGGCTCTGGGGCCAACGTCCTGACTTTC. This codes for CASGWGSGANVLTF.